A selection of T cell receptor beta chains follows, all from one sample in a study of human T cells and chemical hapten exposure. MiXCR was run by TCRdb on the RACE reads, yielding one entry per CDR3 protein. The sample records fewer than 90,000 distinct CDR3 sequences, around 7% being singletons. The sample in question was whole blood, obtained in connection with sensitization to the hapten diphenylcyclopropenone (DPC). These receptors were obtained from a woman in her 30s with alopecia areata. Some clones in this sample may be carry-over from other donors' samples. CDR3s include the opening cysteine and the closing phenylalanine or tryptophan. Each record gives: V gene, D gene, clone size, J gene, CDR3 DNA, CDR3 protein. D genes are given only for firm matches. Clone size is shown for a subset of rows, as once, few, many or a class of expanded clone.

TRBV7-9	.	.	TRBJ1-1	TGTGCCAGCAGCCCAGCCTCGAACACTGAAGCTTTCTTT	CASSPASNTEAFF
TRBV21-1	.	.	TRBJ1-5	TGTGCCAGCAGCAACCGGGAACCCAATCAGCCCCAGCATTTT	CASSNREPNQPQHF
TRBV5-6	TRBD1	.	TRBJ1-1	TGTGCCAGCAGCTTGTTGGGACAGGGCGGAAGTTGGACTGAAGCTTTCTTT	CASSLLGQGGSWTEAFF
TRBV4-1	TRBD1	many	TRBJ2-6	TGCGCCAGCAGCCAAGAGACCCTCGGGACAGACAACCCGGGCGTCCTGACTTTC	CASSQETLGTDNPGVLTF
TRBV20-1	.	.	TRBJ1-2	TGCAGTGCTAGAGATTGGGGCAGAGCTAACTATGGCTACACCTTC	CSARDWGRANYGYTF
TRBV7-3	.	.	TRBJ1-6	TGTGCCAGCAGCTTAATTGGGGGTGGGAATTCACCCCACCACTTT	CASSLIGGGNSPHHF
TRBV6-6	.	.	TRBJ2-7	TGTGCCAGCAGTTACTCGGGGCAGTCACCCGCCCCCTCCTACGAGCAGTACTTC	CASSYSGQSPAPSYEQYF
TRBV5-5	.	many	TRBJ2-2	TGTGCCAGCAGCTTGACTACCGGGGAGCTGTTTTTT	CASSLTTGELFF
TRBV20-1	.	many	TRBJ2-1	TGCAGTGTTTTGTGGGCCCGAGGTAGCTTCTACAATGAGCAGTTCTTC	CSVLWARGSFYNEQFF
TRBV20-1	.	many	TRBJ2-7	TGCAGTGCTCCCGAGGGCCTAGGAGGAGCCTACGAGCAGTACTTC	CSAPEGLGGAYEQYF
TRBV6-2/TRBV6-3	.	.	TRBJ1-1	TGTGCCAGCAGTTACCCCCGGGAAAGAGGCACTGAAGCTTTCTTT	CASSYPRERGTEAFF
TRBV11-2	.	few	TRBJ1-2	TGTGCCAGCAGCTTGACAGGCAACGTGGTTGCTGGCTACACCTTC	CASSLTGNVVAGYTF
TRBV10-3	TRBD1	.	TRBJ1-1	TGTGCCATCAGGCGGGACAGGGAGGTTCGGGACACTGAAGCTTTCTTT	CAIRRDREVRDTEAFF
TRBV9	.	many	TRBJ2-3	TGTGCCAGCAGCGTGGGGCCGGGAAAAGTTACGCAGTATTTT	CASSVGPGKVTQYF
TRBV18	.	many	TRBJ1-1	TGTGCCAGCTCACCAAGCTTGGCAGGGGACGGCCCGAACACTGAAGCTTTCTTT	CASSPSLAGDGPNTEAFF
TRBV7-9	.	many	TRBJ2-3	TGTGCCAGCAGCTTGAGATCAGGGCGCTCCACAGATACGCAGTATTTT	CASSLRSGRSTDTQYF
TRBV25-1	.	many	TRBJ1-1	TGTGCCAGCAAGACAACAGGGCTAAGGGGGACTGAAGCTTTCTTT	CASKTTGLRGTEAFF
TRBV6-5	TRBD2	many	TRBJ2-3	TGTGCCAGCAGTAGCAGCGGGGGGTCAGATACGCAGTATTTT	CASSSSGGSDTQYF
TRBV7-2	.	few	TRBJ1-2	TGTGCCAGCAGCCCCGACTGGACAGCCCGCGGCTACACCTTC	CASSPDWTARGYTF
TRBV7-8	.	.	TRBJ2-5	TGTGCCAGCAGCCCCAGGACAATAGAAGAGACCCAGTACTTC	CASSPRTIEETQYF
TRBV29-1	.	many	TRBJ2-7	TGCAGCGTTCGAGGGTTCTCCTACGAGCAGTACTTC	CSVRGFSYEQYF
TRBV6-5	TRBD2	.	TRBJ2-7	TGTGCCAGCGCGAGGGAGGCTAGCGGGGGGCCCGCCTACGAGCAGTACTTC	CASAREASGGPAYEQYF
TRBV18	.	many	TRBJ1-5	TGTGCCAGCTCACCATACACGGACGGTCTGGCCCAGCATTTT	CASSPYTDGLAQHF
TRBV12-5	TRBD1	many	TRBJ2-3	TGTGCTAGTGGTTTGCGTCCCGGGACAGGGGGCAAGGCAGATACGCAGTATTTT	CASGLRPGTGGKADTQYF
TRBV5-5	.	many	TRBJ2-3	TGTGCCAGCAGCTTGTTCGATACGCAGTATTTT	CASSLFDTQYF
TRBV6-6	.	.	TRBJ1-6	TGTGCCAGCGGAGACAAGACTTATAATTCACCCCTCCACTTT	CASGDKTYNSPLHF
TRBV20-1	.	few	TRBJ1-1	TGCAGTGTCCGATCAGGACAGTCCTACACTGAAGCTTTCTTT	CSVRSGQSYTEAFF
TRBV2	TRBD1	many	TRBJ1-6	TGTGCCAGCAGTGAGACAGGGTCCAGCTCCTATAATTCACCCCTCCACTTT	CASSETGSSSYNSPLHF
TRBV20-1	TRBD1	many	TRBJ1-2	TGCAGTGCTAGCCCGACAGGGAACTATGGCTACACCTTC	CSASPTGNYGYTF
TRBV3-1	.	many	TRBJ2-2	TGTGCCAGCAGCCAGAGGGGCCCGGTTAACACCGGGGAGCTGTTTTTT	CASSQRGPVNTGELFF
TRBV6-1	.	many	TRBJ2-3	TGTGCCAGCAAAGCGGGACATCCCACAGATACGCAGTATTTT	CASKAGHPTDTQYF
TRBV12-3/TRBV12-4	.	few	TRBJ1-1	TGTGCCAGCAGTCAACAGTCGAACACTGAAGCTTTCTTT	CASSQQSNTEAFF
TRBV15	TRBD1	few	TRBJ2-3	TGTGCCACCAGCAGATCCGACGAGGTTGGACAGGCGCAGTATTTT	CATSRSDEVGQAQYF
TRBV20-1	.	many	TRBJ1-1	TGCAGTGCTAAGATGGGGGCGCGGAACACTGAAGCTTTCTTT	CSAKMGARNTEAFF
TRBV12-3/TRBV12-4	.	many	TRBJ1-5	TGTGCCAGCAGTTTTCGTAGCCAGTATAGCAATCAGCCCCAGCATTTT	CASSFRSQYSNQPQHF
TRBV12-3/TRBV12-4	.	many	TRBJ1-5	TGTGCCAGCAGTAGGGGCAGGGTCAATCAGCCCCAGCATTTT	CASSRGRVNQPQHF
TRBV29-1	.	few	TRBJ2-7	TGCAGCGTTGAGCTGGGGGCCGGCGAGCAGTACTTC	CSVELGAGEQYF
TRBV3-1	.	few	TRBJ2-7	TGTGCCAGCAGCCACGCCGCCCACGAGCAGTACTTC	CASSHAAHEQYF
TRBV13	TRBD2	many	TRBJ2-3	TGTGCCAGCAGCTTTATAGCGGGGGGCCGCACAGATACGCAGTATTTT	CASSFIAGGRTDTQYF